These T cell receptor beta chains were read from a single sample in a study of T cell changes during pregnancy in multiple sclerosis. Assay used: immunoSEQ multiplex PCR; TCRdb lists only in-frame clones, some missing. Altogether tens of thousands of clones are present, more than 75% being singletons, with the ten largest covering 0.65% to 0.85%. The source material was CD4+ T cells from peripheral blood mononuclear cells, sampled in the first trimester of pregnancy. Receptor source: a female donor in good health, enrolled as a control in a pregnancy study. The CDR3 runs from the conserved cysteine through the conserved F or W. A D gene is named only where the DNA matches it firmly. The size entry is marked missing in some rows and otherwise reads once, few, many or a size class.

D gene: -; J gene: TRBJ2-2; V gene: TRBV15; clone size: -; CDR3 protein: CATSFRGTGELFF
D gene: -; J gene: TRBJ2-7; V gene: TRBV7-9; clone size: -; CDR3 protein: CASSLAGSEQYF
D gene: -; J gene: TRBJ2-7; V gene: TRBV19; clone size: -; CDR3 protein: CASSIAGNLNEQYF
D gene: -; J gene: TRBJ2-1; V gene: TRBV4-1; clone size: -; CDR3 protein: CASSETGFPYNEQFF
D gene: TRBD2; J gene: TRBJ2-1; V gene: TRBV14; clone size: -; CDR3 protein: CASSQDVTGTSGLVGNEQFF
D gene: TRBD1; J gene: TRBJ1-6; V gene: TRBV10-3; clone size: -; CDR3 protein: CAITERQGSWPLHF
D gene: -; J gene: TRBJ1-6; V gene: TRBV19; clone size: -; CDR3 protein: CASSTSLGGRNSPLHF
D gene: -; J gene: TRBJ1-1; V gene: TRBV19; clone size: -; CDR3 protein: CASSMNSGNTEAFF
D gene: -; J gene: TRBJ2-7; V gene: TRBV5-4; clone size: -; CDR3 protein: CASSVDSPYEQYF
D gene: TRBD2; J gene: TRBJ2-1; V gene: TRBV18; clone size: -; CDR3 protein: CASSLISGSYNEQFF
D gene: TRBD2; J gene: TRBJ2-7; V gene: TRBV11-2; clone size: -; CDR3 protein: CASSLDFSGGALYEQYF
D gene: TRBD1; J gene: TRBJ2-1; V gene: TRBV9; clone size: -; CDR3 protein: CASSVAGQGYNEQFF
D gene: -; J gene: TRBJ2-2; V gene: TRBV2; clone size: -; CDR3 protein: CASRVLPSGNTGELFF
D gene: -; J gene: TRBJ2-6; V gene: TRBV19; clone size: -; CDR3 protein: CASSIGGGLSGANVLTF
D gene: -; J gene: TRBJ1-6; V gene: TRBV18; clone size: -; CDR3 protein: CASSPREVVGSPLHF
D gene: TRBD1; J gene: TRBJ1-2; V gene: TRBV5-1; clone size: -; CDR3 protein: CASSLVGQGKEGYTF
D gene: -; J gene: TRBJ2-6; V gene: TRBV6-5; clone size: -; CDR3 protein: CASRHASSGANVLTF
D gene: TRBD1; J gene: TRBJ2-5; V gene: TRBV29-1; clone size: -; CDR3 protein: CSVSDRVAGETQYF
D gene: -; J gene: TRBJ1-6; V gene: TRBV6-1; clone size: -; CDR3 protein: CASSESGRGMWNSPLHF
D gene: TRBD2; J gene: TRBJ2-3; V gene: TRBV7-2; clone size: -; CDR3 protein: CASSQFGGSDRGDF
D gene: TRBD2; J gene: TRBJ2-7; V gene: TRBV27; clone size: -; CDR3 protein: CASSPREGGYEQYF
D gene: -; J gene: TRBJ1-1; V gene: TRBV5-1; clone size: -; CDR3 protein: CASSLAEDQGTEAFF
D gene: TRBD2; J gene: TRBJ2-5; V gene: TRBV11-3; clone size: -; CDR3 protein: CASSLGGSLYQETQYF
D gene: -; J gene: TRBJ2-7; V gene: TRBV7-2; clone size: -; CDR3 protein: CASRRAYEQYF
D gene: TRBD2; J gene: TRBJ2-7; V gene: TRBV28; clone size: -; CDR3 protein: CASSLLGGPDEQYF
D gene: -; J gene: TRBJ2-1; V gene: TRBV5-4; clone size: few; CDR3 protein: CASSFLQDSYNEQFF
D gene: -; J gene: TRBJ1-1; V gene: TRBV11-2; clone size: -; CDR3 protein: CASLGITRRVNTEAFF
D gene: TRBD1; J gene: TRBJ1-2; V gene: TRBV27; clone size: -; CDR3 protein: CASSPSDRLQGYTF
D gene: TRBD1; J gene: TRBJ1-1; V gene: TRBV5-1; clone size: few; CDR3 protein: CASSEGQGLATFF
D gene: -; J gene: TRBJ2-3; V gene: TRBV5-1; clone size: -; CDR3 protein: CASATPSGSDTQYF
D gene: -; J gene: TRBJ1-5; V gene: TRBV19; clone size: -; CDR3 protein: CASSDSGGNQPQHF
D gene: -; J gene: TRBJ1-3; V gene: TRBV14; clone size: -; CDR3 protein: CASSQRPSSGNTIYF
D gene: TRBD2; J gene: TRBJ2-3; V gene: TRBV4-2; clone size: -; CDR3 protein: CASSQESGSGVDTQYF
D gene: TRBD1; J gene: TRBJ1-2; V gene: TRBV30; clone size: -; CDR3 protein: CAWTPQTGAPTNYGYTF
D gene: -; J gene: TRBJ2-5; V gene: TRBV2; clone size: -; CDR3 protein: CASSVLLQETQYF
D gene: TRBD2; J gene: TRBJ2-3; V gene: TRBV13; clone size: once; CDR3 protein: CASTAGGPSDTQYF
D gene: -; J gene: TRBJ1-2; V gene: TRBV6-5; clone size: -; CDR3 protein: CASSYSGSRGGYGYTF
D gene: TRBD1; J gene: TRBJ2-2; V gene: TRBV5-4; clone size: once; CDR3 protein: CASSNRDRAGELFF
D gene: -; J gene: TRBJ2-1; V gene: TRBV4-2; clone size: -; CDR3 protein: CASTRGRGGVEQFF
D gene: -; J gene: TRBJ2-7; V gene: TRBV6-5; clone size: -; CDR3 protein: CASSYSQNNPYEQYF
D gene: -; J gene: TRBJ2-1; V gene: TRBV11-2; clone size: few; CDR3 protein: CASSLRGSLQAYNEQFF
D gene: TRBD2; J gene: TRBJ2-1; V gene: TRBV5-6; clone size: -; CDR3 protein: CASSLGLGLAGVGEQFF
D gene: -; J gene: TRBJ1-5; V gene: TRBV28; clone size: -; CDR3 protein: CASSNRQVLDQPQHF
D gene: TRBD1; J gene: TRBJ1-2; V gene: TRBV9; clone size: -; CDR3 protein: CASSVGYRGGYTF
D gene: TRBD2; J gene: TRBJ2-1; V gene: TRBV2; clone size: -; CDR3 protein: CASSVTSGQDIVQFF
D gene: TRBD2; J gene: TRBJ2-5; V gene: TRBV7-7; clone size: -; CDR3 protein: CASSFGWGGQETQYF
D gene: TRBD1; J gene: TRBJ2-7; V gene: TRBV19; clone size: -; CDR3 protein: CASSMDGQGTYEQYF
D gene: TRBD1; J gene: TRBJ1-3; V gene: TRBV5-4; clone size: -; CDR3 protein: CASRTGTGPGNTIYF
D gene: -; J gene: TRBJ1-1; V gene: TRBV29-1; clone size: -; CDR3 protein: CSGTDQGKTEAFF
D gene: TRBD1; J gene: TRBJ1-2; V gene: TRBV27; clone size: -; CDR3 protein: CASSSTGHGYGYTF
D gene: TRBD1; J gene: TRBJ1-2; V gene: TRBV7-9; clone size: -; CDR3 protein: CASSPPGQRPYTF
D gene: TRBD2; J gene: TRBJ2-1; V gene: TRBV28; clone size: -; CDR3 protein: CASSPLTSEKENEQFF
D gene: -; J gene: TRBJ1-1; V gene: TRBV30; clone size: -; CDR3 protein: CAWSVWGLFAEAFF
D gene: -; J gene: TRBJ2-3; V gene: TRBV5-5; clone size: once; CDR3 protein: CASSGGLNTQYF